This T cell receptor (beta chain) was recorded in a study of T cell repertoires in cytomegalovirus infection. This clonotype was picked up many times. Antigen specificity is unknown. A single record per CDR3 protein comes from TCRdb applying MiXCR to the reads. The sample records some 300,000 distinct CDR3 sequences, 8% to 10% being singletons. Germline CDR1 reads SGHNT; CDR2 reads YENEEA. The CDR3 length is 14 residues. Trimming pared 1 base from V and 3 bases from J, leaving 7 bases between. Study results and caveats: The study found HLA-C-restricted CMV-specific TCR beta clonotypes dominating the ex vivo response.

The material sequenced was PBMCs. The sequence came from a human donor in good health (CMV status not recorded). Some clones in this sample may be carry-over from other donors' samples. V gene TRBV11-3 combines with J gene TRBJ2-1; no clear D. The CDR3 sequence: CASSLAAGYNEQFF. CDR3 nucleotide sequence: TGTGCCAGCAGCTTAGCGGCAGGCTACAATGAGCAGTTCTTC.